This record concerns one T cell receptor (beta chain) sequence. Authors' processing steps: Nucleated cell number was recorded as an estimate derived from reference gene primer amplification. Assay: immunoSEQ multiplex PCR; the TCRdb copy retains only in-frame clones and omits some. V, J and clone size reflect that table, while D and trimming were determined from the DNA. The sample lists approximately 250,000 clones, 80% to 90% occurring once. Germline lookup yields CDR1 PRHDT and CDR2 FYEKMQ (reference sequence). Trimming took 5 bases from V and 8 from J; bases not matched to a gene: 8. The CDR3 is made up of 13 amino acids. The data derive from a study of blood T cell repertoires in COVID-19.

Material for sequencing was PBMCs or T cells enriched from blood (not recorded which). The genes are TRBV13 and TRBJ1-1, with 7 bases identical to TRBD1. The TCR comes from a man aged 30 to 39 with acute COVID-19. The CDR3 protein is CASSRTRDSEAFF. For the CDR3, the DNA is TGTGCCAGCAGCCGGACTCGGGACAGCGAAGCTTTCTTT.